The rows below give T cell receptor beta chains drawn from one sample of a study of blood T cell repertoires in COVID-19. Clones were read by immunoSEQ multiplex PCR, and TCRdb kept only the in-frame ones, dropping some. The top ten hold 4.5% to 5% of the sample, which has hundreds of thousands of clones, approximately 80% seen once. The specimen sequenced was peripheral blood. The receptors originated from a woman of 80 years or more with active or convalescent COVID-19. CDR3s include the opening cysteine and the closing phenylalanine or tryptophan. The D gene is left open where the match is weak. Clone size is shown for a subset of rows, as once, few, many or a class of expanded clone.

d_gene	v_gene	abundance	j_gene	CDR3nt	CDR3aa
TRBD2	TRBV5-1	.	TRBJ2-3	TGCGCCAGCAGCTTGCTAGCGGGGGGGCCGACAGATACGCAGTATTTT	CASSLLAGGPTDTQYF
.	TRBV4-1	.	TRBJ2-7	TGCGCCAGCAGCTTGCCTGGGGGCGACTCCTACGAGCAGTACTTC	CASSLPGGDSYEQYF
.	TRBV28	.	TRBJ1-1	TGTGCCAGCAGTTTGCGTCTGAACACTGAAGCTTTCTTT	CASSLRLNTEAFF
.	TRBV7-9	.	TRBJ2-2	TGTGCCAGCAGCTTAGTAGCGAACACCGGGGAGCTGTTTTTT	CASSLVANTGELFF
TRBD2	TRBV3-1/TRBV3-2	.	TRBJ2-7	TGTGCCAGCAGCCAATTAGCGGGAAGCTCCTACGAGCAGTACTTC	CASSQLAGSSYEQYF
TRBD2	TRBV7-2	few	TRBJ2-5	TGTGCCAGCTTCGCTGCGAGCGGGAGGGCCGAGACCCAGTACTTC	CASFAASGRAETQYF
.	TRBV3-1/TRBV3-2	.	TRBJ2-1	TGTGCCAGCAGCCAGGAGGGGGGGCTAGCGATTTTTATTTTCTTC	CASSQEGGLAIFIFF
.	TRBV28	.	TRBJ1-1	TGTGCCAGCAGTTTTGAGGGAAGTAGCACTGAAGCTTTCTTT	CASSFEGSSTEAFF
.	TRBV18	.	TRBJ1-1	TGTGCCAGCTCACGGACACTGAACACTGAAGCTTTCTTT	CASSRTLNTEAFF
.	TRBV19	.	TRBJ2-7	TGTGCCAGTAGTAGCCAGGGGCCTTTCTCCTACGAGCAGTACTTC	CASSSQGPFSYEQYF
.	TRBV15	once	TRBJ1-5	TGTGCCACCAGCAGAGACAGGGTAAATCAGCCCCAGCATTTT	CATSRDRVNQPQHF
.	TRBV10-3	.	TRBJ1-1	TGTGCCATGTCAGTGTCCATGAACACTGAAGCTTTCTTT	CAMSVSMNTEAFF
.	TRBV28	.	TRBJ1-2	TGTGCCAGCAGTTTAGGAGACAGTAACTATGGCTACACCTTC	CASSLGDSNYGYTF
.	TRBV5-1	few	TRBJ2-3	TGCGCCAGCAGCTTGGACAGGGGCACAGATACGCAGTATTTT	CASSLDRGTDTQYF
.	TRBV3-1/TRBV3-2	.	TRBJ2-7	TGTGCCAGCAGCCAAGGGTGGGGAGCCACCTACGAGCAGTACTTC	CASSQGWGATYEQYF
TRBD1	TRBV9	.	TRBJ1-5	TGTGCCAGCAGCGTAGATTACAGGGGAGAGCCCCAGCATTTT	CASSVDYRGEPQHF
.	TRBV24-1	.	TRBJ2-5	TGTGCCACCAGTGATCCCTCCGGCGGGTTGCGGAGGGGAGAGACCCAGTACTTC	CATSDPSGGLRRGETQYF
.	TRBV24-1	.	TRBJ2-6	TGTGCCACCAGTGATTTTCACTCTGGGGCCAACGTCCTGACTTTC	CATSDFHSGANVLTF
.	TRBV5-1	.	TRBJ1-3	TGCGCCAGCAGCTCGACCGCAGGGGTTCAGGGAAACACCATATATTTT	CASSSTAGVQGNTIYF
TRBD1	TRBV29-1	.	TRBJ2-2	TGCAGCGTTGGCCAGGGGGCGTCAAGGACCGGGGAGCTGTTTTTT	CSVGQGASRTGELFF
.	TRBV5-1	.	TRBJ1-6	TGCGCCAGCAGCTTGTCAGGGAATTCACCCCTCCACTTT	CASSLSGNSPLHF
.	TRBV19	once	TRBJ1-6	TGTGCCAGTAGTATCGAGGGAATTGGGAGTTTTTCACCCCTCCACTTT	CASSIEGIGSFSPLHF
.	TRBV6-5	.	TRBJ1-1	TGTGCCAGCAGGAGGAGGGGTGAAACTGAAGCTTTCTTT	CASRRRGETEAFF
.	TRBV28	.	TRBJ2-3	TGTGCCAGCAGTTTATCGGAGGCAGATACGCAGTATTTT	CASSLSEADTQYF
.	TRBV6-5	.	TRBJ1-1	TGTGCCAGCAGTTACTCTGGGGGCCGGCAAGGTGAAGCTTTCTTT	CASSYSGGRQGEAFF
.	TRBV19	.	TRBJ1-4	TGTGCCAGTAGTAACCGAGGCAGGGCTAATGAAAAACTGTTTTTT	CASSNRGRANEKLFF
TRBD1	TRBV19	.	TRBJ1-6	TGTGCCAGTAGTAAAAATCCTAGGGGACAGGAGCGTTCACCCCTCCACTTT	CASSKNPRGQERSPLHF
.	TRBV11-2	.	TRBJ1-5	TGTGCCAGCAGCTTAGGGTCGGGCAATCAGCCCCAGCATTTT	CASSLGSGNQPQHF
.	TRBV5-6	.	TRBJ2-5	TGTGCCAGCAGCGGAGGCCCAGAGACCCAGTACTTC	CASSGGPETQYF
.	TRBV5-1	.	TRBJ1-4	TGCGCCAGCAGCTTGGATCCGTCGGGCGCTGGGGGCCCGAACCTGTTTTTT	CASSLDPSGAGGPNLFF
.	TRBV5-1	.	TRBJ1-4	TGCGCCAGCAGCATCTCGACAGGAGTAACTAATGAAAAACTGTTTTTT	CASSISTGVTNEKLFF
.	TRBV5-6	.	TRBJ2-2	TGTGCCAGCAGCTTGGTAAAGGGGTTGAACACCGGGGAGCTGTTTTTT	CASSLVKGLNTGELFF
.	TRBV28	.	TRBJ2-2	TGTGCCAGCAACACAAACACCGGGGAGCTGTTTTTT	CASNTNTGELFF
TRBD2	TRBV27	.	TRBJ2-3	TGTGCCAGCAGGGTACTAGCGGGGGGAAGCACAGATACGCAGTATTTT	CASRVLAGGSTDTQYF
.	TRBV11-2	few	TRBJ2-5	TGTGCCAGCAGCTTAGACAGGGGCTCACAGAAGGCCCAGTACTTC	CASSLDRGSQKAQYF
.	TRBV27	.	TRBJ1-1	TGTGCCAGCAAGGTTGGGGGCCCAGGCACTGAAGCTTTCTTT	CASKVGGPGTEAFF
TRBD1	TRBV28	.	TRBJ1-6	TGTGCCAGCAGGGGGGGACAGGGACAGAGTTCACCCCTCCACTTT	CASRGGQGQSSPLHF
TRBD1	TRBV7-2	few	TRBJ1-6	TGTGCCAGCAGCTGGGCACAGGGGGAAGATTCACCCCTCCACTTT	CASSWAQGEDSPLHF
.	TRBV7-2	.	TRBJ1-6	TGTGCCAGCAGCTCAAATTACCAGACAGTAGCCCTCCACTTT	CASSSNYQTVALHF
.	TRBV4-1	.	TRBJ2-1	TGCGCCAGCAGCCTTTTGGACTCCGCAAATGAGCAGTTCTTC	CASSLLDSANEQFF
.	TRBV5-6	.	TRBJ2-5	TGTGCCAGCAGCTTACAGGGACCGGGAGAGACCCAGTACTTC	CASSLQGPGETQYF
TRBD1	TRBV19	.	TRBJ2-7	TGTGCCAGTAGTATTTCAGGGACAGGGGTCGAGCAGTACTTC	CASSISGTGVEQYF
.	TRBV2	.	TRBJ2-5	TGTGCCAGCAGAGAGAGGGACTCCACTATAAACTTC	CASRERDSTINF
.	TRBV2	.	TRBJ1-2	TGTGCCAGCGGGCAGGGATTTTTGGGCGATGGCTACACCTTC	CASGQGFLGDGYTF
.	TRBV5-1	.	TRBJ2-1	TGCGCCAGCAGCTTGGAGCCGAGCTACAATGAGCAGTTCTTC	CASSLEPSYNEQFF
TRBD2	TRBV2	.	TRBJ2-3	TGTGCCAGCAGTGAAGTCAGTCGGGACTACCTAACCACCGGCACAGATACGCAGTATTTT	CASSEVSRDYLTTGTDTQYF
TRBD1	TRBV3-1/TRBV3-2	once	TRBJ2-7	TGTGCCAGCAGCCAAGGACAGGGTTCCTACGAGCAGTACTTC	CASSQGQGSYEQYF
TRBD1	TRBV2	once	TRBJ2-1	TGTGCCAGCAGGAAGGCAGGGGGCTCCTACAATGAGCAGTTCTTC	CASRKAGGSYNEQFF
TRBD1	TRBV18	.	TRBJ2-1	TGTGCCAGCTCAGAAGGACAGGGAGGCGGCAATGAGCAGTTCTTC	CASSEGQGGGNEQFF
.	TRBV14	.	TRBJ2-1	TGTGCCAGCAGCCTAAACCCCGGGAACCCGAGCTCCTACAATGAGCAGTTCTTC	CASSLNPGNPSSYNEQFF
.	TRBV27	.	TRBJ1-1	TGTGCCAGCGGACGGACAGCTCTTTTCACTGAAGCTTTCTTT	CASGRTALFTEAFF
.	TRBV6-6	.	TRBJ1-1	TGTGCCAGCAGTTACGTTCAGAAAATGAACACTGAAGCTTTCTTT	CASSYVQKMNTEAFF
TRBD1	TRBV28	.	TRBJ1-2	TGTGCCAGCACCCGAGGGGCAGGGGGCGGCTATGGCTACACCTTC	CASTRGAGGGYGYTF